Described below is a single T cell receptor beta chain sequence and its context. The sample has other DNA sequences that encode this CDR3 too. CDR3 size: 16 residues. CDR1 is LGHNA and CDR2 is YSLEER in the germline V gene. With 0 bases clipped from V and 5 bases from J, the junction kept 7 bases outside the gene matches. The entry originates in a study of cytomegalovirus exposure and HLA in healthy donors. PCR was performed using 60 Vbeta and 13 Jbeta primers. The repertoire was sequenced with immunoSEQ multiplex PCR; TCRdb's copy has only in-frame clones and lacks some. Recorded for this sample: about 44,000 clones.

The sample taken for sequencing was PBMCs. The rearrangement joins TRBV4-3 to TRBJ2-5; 9 bases map to TRBD1. The receptor was isolated from a male donor in good health and CMV-seronegative. The CDR3 coding sequence is TGCGCCAGCAGCCAAGAATACGTCGGGACAGGGGAGACCCAGTACTTC. Translated, it gives CASSQEYVGTGETQYF.